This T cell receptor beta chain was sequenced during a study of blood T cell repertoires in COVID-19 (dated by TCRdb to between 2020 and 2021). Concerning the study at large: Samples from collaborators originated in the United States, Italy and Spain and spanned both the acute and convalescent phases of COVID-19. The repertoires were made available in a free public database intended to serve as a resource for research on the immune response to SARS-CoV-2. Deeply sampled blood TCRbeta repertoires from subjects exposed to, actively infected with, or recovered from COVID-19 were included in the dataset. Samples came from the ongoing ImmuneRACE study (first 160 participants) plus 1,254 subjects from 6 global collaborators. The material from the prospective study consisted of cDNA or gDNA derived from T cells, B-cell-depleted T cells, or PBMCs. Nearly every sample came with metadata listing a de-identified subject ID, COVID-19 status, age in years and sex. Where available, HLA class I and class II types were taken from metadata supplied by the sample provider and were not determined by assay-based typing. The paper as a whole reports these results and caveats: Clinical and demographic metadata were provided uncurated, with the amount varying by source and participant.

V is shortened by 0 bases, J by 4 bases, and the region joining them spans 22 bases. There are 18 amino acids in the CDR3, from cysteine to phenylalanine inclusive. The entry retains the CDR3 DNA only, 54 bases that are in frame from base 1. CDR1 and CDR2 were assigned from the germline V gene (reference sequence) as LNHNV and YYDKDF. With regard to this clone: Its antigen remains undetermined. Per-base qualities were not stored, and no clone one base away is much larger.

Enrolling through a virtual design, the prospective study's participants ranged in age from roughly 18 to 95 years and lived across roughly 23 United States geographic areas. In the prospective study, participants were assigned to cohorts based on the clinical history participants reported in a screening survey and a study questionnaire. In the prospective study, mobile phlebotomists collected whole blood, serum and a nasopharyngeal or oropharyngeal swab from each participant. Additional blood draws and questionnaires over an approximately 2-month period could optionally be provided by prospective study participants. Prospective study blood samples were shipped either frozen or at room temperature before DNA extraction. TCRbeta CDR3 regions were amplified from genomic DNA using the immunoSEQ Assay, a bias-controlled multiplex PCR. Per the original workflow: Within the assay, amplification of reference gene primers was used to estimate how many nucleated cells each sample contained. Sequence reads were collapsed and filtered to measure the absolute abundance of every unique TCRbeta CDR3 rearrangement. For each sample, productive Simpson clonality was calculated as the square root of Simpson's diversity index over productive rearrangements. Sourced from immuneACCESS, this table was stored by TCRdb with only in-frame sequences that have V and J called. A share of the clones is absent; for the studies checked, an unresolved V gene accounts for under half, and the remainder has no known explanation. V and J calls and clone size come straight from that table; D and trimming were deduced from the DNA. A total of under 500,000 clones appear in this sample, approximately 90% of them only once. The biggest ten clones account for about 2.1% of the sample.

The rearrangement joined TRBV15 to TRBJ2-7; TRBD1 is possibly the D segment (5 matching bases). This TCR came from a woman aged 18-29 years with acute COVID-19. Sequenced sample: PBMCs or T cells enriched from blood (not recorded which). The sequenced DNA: TGTGCCACCAGCAGAGATAGGGGATTCGATCGAAAGGATTACGAGCAGTACTTC. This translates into CATSRDRGFDRKDYEQYF. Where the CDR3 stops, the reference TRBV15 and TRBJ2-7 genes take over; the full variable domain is DAMVIQNPRYQVTQFGKPVTLSCSQTLNHNVMYWYQQKSSQAPKLLFHYYDKDFNNEADTPDNFQSRRPNTSFCFLDIRSPGLGDTAMYLCATSRDRGFDRKDYEQYFGPGTRLTVT.